Listed below are T cell receptor beta chains from one sample, sequenced in a study of blood T cell repertoires in COVID-19. The data were produced by immunoSEQ multiplex PCR, yet TCRdb's version contains in-frame clones alone and is incomplete. The data contain about 300,000 clones, about 89% of them singletons. The specimen sequenced was peripheral blood. These receptors were collected from a woman aged 30 to 39 with COVID-19, enrolled during active disease. Each CDR3 is given with its conserved first and last residue. D genes are given only for firm matches. Only part of the rows carry a size: once, few, many, or a class if the clone is expanded.

j_call: TRBJ2-1; clone_size: once; d_call: .; v_call: TRBV29-1; cdr3_nt: TGCAGCGCCGTGAGGGAATCCTACAATGAGCAGTTCTTC; cdr3_aa: CSAVRESYNEQFF
j_call: TRBJ1-1; clone_size: .; d_call: .; v_call: TRBV3-1/TRBV3-2; cdr3_nt: TGTGCCAGCAGCCCCCGGAGCAGGAACACTGAAGCTTTCTTT; cdr3_aa: CASSPRSRNTEAFF
j_call: TRBJ1-2; clone_size: once; d_call: .; v_call: TRBV5-6; cdr3_nt: TGTGCCAGCAGCTTGATAACAGGCCTAGCTAACTATGGCTACACCTTC; cdr3_aa: CASSLITGLANYGYTF
j_call: TRBJ2-2; clone_size: .; d_call: TRBD2; v_call: TRBV19; cdr3_nt: TGTGCCAGTAGTATAGCCTCTAGCGGGAGGGCCACCGGGGAGCTGTTTTTT; cdr3_aa: CASSIASSGRATGELFF
j_call: TRBJ2-2; clone_size: .; d_call: TRBD1; v_call: TRBV2; cdr3_nt: TGTGCCAGCAGGACAGGGAACGTCGGGGAGCTGTTTTTT; cdr3_aa: CASRTGNVGELFF
j_call: TRBJ2-2; clone_size: .; d_call: TRBD2; v_call: TRBV4-1; cdr3_nt: TGCGCCAGCAGCCAGAACTTGGGACTAGCGGGAGTTGGTACCGGGGAGCTGTTTTTT; cdr3_aa: CASSQNLGLAGVGTGELFF
j_call: TRBJ1-6; clone_size: .; d_call: TRBD1; v_call: TRBV19; cdr3_nt: TGTGCCAGTAGCCATCCATTATACAGGGGCGAATCACCCCTCCACTTT; cdr3_aa: CASSHPLYRGESPLHF
j_call: TRBJ1-5; clone_size: .; d_call: .; v_call: TRBV28; cdr3_nt: TGTGCCAGCAACCGGGGGGGTAATCAGCCCCAGCATTTT; cdr3_aa: CASNRGGNQPQHF
j_call: TRBJ2-5; clone_size: .; d_call: TRBD2; v_call: TRBV7-2; cdr3_nt: TGTGCCAGCAGCTCTATAGCGGGCCCCCAAGAGACCCAGTACTTC; cdr3_aa: CASSSIAGPQETQYF
j_call: TRBJ1-5; clone_size: .; d_call: .; v_call: TRBV19; cdr3_nt: TGTGCCAGTAGTCAGTTACAGGGTATCCATCAGCCCCAGCATTTT; cdr3_aa: CASSQLQGIHQPQHF
j_call: TRBJ2-1; clone_size: once; d_call: TRBD1; v_call: TRBV11-3; cdr3_nt: TGTGCCAGCAGCCTAGATCGTGGGACAGGGTCCTACAATGAGCAGTTCTTC; cdr3_aa: CASSLDRGTGSYNEQFF
j_call: TRBJ1-6; clone_size: few; d_call: TRBD1; v_call: TRBV3-1/TRBV3-2; cdr3_nt: TGTGCCAGCAGCCAAGGCAACAGGGGACCCTCCGGTGCCCTCCACTTT; cdr3_aa: CASSQGNRGPSGALHF
j_call: TRBJ2-7; clone_size: few; d_call: .; v_call: TRBV10-2; cdr3_nt: TGCGCCAGCCGCGGACGGGGGTACGAGCAGTACTTC; cdr3_aa: CASRGRGYEQYF
j_call: TRBJ2-5; clone_size: .; d_call: .; v_call: TRBV29-1; cdr3_nt: TGCAGCGCCAAAGGGGTTTTGCGAGAGACCCAGTACTTC; cdr3_aa: CSAKGVLRETQYF
j_call: TRBJ1-2; clone_size: .; d_call: .; v_call: TRBV7-8; cdr3_nt: TGTGCCAGCACCCAAAGGACCGGACAGAGCCCCACTGGCTACACCTTC; cdr3_aa: CASTQRTGQSPTGYTF
j_call: TRBJ1-6; clone_size: few; d_call: .; v_call: TRBV5-4; cdr3_nt: TGTGCCAGCAGCCCGGGCGGGCAATCACCCCTCCACTTT; cdr3_aa: CASSPGGQSPLHF
j_call: TRBJ1-5; clone_size: .; d_call: .; v_call: TRBV6-5; cdr3_nt: TGTGCCAGCGGGGGGGGAAATCAGCCCCAGCATTTT; cdr3_aa: CASGGGNQPQHF
j_call: TRBJ2-3; clone_size: .; d_call: TRBD2; v_call: TRBV7-9; cdr3_nt: TGTGCCAGCAGCTGGCCTAGCGGAGGGATCGGAGATACGCAGTATTTT; cdr3_aa: CASSWPSGGIGDTQYF
j_call: TRBJ2-1; clone_size: few; d_call: TRBD2; v_call: TRBV4-1; cdr3_nt: TGCGCCAGCAGCCAAGAAATTGGCGGGAGGGCCTCGTACAATGAGCAGTTCTTC; cdr3_aa: CASSQEIGGRASYNEQFF
j_call: TRBJ2-7; clone_size: .; d_call: TRBD2; v_call: TRBV2; cdr3_nt: TGTGCCAGCAGTGATGGGAGGGACTTACCCTACGAGCAGTACTTC; cdr3_aa: CASSDGRDLPYEQYF
j_call: TRBJ1-2; clone_size: few; d_call: .; v_call: TRBV29-1; cdr3_nt: TGCAGCGTTGAGGGAACAGGGAGGGTGTATGGCTACACCTTC; cdr3_aa: CSVEGTGRVYGYTF
j_call: TRBJ1-4; clone_size: .; d_call: TRBD1; v_call: TRBV28; cdr3_nt: TGTGCCAGCAGTTTGAGGGGGCTTCCCCGAAAACTGTTTTTT; cdr3_aa: CASSLRGLPRKLFF
j_call: TRBJ1-3; clone_size: few; d_call: .; v_call: TRBV21-1; cdr3_nt: TGTGCCAGCAGCTTCCTCCAGACAGGGCACTCTGGAAACACCATATATTTT; cdr3_aa: CASSFLQTGHSGNTIYF
j_call: TRBJ2-4; clone_size: .; d_call: TRBD2; v_call: TRBV30; cdr3_nt: TGTGCCTGGAGTCTGCTAGCGGGAGGGCCCTCGGCCAAAAACATTCAGTACTTC; cdr3_aa: CAWSLLAGGPSAKNIQYF
j_call: TRBJ1-1; clone_size: .; d_call: TRBD1; v_call: TRBV7-2; cdr3_nt: TGTGCCAGCAGCTTCTACTTTGGGACAGGGGGTGAAGCTTTCTTT; cdr3_aa: CASSFYFGTGGEAFF
j_call: TRBJ2-1; clone_size: .; d_call: TRBD2; v_call: TRBV3-1/TRBV3-2; cdr3_nt: TGTGCCAGCAGCGCTCCCGGGACTAGCGGGAGCAGGTCCTACAATGAGCAGTTCTTC; cdr3_aa: CASSAPGTSGSRSYNEQFF
j_call: TRBJ2-2; clone_size: .; d_call: TRBD2; v_call: TRBV28; cdr3_nt: TGTGCCAGCAGCAGCGGGGTACCCGGGGAGCTGTTTTTT; cdr3_aa: CASSSGVPGELFF
j_call: TRBJ2-1; clone_size: .; d_call: TRBD2; v_call: TRBV30; cdr3_nt: TGTGCCTGGAGTGGAACTAGCGGGAGTGTAAATGAGCAGTTCTTC; cdr3_aa: CAWSGTSGSVNEQFF
j_call: TRBJ1-1; clone_size: once; d_call: TRBD1; v_call: TRBV7-8; cdr3_nt: TGTGCCAGCAGCTTATCCAGGGGGCTTGCGGACACTGAAGCTTTCTTT; cdr3_aa: CASSLSRGLADTEAFF
j_call: TRBJ2-7; clone_size: .; d_call: TRBD1; v_call: TRBV5-1; cdr3_nt: TGCGCCAGCAGCTTGGGATCAGGGGGCGAGCAGTACTTC; cdr3_aa: CASSLGSGGEQYF
j_call: TRBJ1-2; clone_size: .; d_call: TRBD1; v_call: TRBV19; cdr3_nt: TGTGCCAGTAGTATAGCTGGACAGGGAAACTATGGCTACACCTTC; cdr3_aa: CASSIAGQGNYGYTF
j_call: TRBJ1-2; clone_size: .; d_call: .; v_call: TRBV5-6; cdr3_nt: TGTGCCAGCAGCTTGTCCCGAGCCTATGGCTACACCTTC; cdr3_aa: CASSLSRAYGYTF
j_call: TRBJ2-7; clone_size: .; d_call: TRBD1; v_call: TRBV30; cdr3_nt: TGTGCCTGGGGGGGACAGGGGGCCTACGAGCAGTACTTC; cdr3_aa: CAWGGQGAYEQYF
j_call: TRBJ1-3; clone_size: .; d_call: .; v_call: TRBV5-4; cdr3_nt: TGTGCCAGCAGCACCTTTCCGGGGGATCGAACTGGAAACACCATATATTTT; cdr3_aa: CASSTFPGDRTGNTIYF
j_call: TRBJ2-3; clone_size: .; d_call: .; v_call: TRBV6-6; cdr3_nt: TGTGCCAGCAGTTATAAGCAGGGTAGCACAGATACGCAGTATTTT; cdr3_aa: CASSYKQGSTDTQYF
j_call: TRBJ1-1; clone_size: .; d_call: .; v_call: TRBV19; cdr3_nt: TGTGCCAGTAGTATAGGGACAGAGGGGACTGAAGCTTTCTTT; cdr3_aa: CASSIGTEGTEAFF
j_call: TRBJ1-2; clone_size: .; d_call: TRBD1; v_call: TRBV5-1; cdr3_nt: TGCGCCAGCAGAACAGACAGGGGACCTTATGGCTACACCTTC; cdr3_aa: CASRTDRGPYGYTF
j_call: TRBJ2-7; clone_size: once; d_call: TRBD2; v_call: TRBV27; cdr3_nt: TGTGCCAGCGCTACGGGAGGAAACTACGAGCAGTACTTC; cdr3_aa: CASATGGNYEQYF
j_call: TRBJ2-5; clone_size: .; d_call: TRBD1; v_call: TRBV7-9; cdr3_nt: TGTGCCAGCAGCGGCCTGACAGGGGTGGTCCAAGAGACCCAGTACTTC; cdr3_aa: CASSGLTGVVQETQYF
j_call: TRBJ2-5; clone_size: .; d_call: TRBD2; v_call: TRBV18; cdr3_nt: TGTGCCAGCTCACAGACTAGCGGGAGCGGTGAGACCCAGTACTTC; cdr3_aa: CASSQTSGSGETQYF
j_call: TRBJ2-1; clone_size: .; d_call: TRBD2; v_call: TRBV5-1; cdr3_nt: TGCGCCAGCAGCTTCCTAGCGGGAGGTCGAGACAATGAGCAGTTCTTC; cdr3_aa: CASSFLAGGRDNEQFF
j_call: TRBJ1-6; clone_size: .; d_call: .; v_call: TRBV5-5; cdr3_nt: TGTGCCAGCAGCCCAGGACAGTTGGGCTCCTATAATTCACCCCTCCACTTT; cdr3_aa: CASSPGQLGSYNSPLHF
j_call: TRBJ2-2; clone_size: .; d_call: TRBD1; v_call: TRBV5-6; cdr3_nt: TGTGCCAGCAGCTTGAAGGGGGCAGACGGGGAGCTGTTTTTT; cdr3_aa: CASSLKGADGELFF
j_call: TRBJ2-7; clone_size: .; d_call: TRBD1; v_call: TRBV30; cdr3_nt: TGTGCCTGGGCTCTGGGGACAGGGGGGTCCTACGAGCAGTACTTC; cdr3_aa: CAWALGTGGSYEQYF
j_call: TRBJ1-5; clone_size: .; d_call: .; v_call: TRBV28; cdr3_nt: TGTGCCAGCAGTTTAATATCCAGGGTCGGTCAGCCCCAGCATTTT; cdr3_aa: CASSLISRVGQPQHF
j_call: TRBJ1-6; clone_size: .; d_call: .; v_call: TRBV10-2; cdr3_nt: TGCGCCAGCAGTGAGCGTACAGTAATCTCCTATAATTCACCCCTCCACTTT; cdr3_aa: CASSERTVISYNSPLHF
j_call: TRBJ2-7; clone_size: .; d_call: .; v_call: TRBV2; cdr3_nt: TGTGCCAGCAGTGCGGGAAGGGTACACGAGCAGTACTTC; cdr3_aa: CASSAGRVHEQYF
j_call: TRBJ1-2; clone_size: .; d_call: .; v_call: TRBV28; cdr3_nt: TGTGCCAGCACTAAACCCGGACAGCTTATATCCTACGGCTACACCTTC; cdr3_aa: CASTKPGQLISYGYTF